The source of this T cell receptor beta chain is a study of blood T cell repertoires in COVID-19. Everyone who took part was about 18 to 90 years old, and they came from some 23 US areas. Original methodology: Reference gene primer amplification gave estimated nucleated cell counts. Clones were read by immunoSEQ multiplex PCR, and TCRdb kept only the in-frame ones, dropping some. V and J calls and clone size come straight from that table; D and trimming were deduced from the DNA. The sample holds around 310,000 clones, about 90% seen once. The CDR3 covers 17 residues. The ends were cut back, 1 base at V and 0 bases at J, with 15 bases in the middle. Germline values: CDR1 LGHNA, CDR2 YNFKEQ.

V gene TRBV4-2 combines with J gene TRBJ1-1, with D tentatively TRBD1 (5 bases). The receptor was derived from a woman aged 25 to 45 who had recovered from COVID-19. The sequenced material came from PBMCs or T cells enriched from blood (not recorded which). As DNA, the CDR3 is TGTGCCAGCAGCCAAGTACAGGTCACCATTATGAACACTGAAGCTTTCTTT. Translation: CASSQVQVTIMNTEAFF.